A selection of T cell receptor beta chains follows, all from one sample in a study of shared clonotypes between healthy human individuals. Using immunoSEQ multiplex PCR, the repertoire was profiled, and TCRdb retains in-frame clones only, with some absent. Altogether around 2.5 million clones are present, roughly 93% being singletons, with the ten largest covering 0.36%. Sequencing input: naive CD4+ T cells from PBMCs. All receptors derive from a man aged 18 to 29 in good health. Some clones in this sample may be carry-over from other donors' samples. CDR3s include the opening cysteine and the closing phenylalanine or tryptophan. A D gene is named only where the DNA matches it firmly. Size is omitted from some rows. Given values are once, few, many or a class for expanded clones.

D gene: NA; clone size: NA; CDR3 length: 14; V gene: TRBV28; J gene: TRBJ1-1; CDR3 protein: CASSQGGKNTEAFF; CDR3 DNA: TGTGCCAGCAGCCAAGGAGGGAAGAACACTGAAGCTTTCTTT
D gene: NA; clone size: NA; CDR3 length: 13; V gene: TRBV5-1; J gene: TRBJ2-7; CDR3 protein: CASSLDPEGEQYF; CDR3 DNA: TGCGCCAGCAGCTTGGATCCGGAGGGCGAGCAGTACTTC
D gene: TRBD2; clone size: NA; CDR3 length: 15; V gene: TRBV30; J gene: TRBJ2-1; CDR3 protein: CAWSAAASGRNEQFF; CDR3 DNA: TGTGCCTGGAGTGCGGCGGCTAGCGGGAGGAATGAGCAGTTCTTC
D gene: TRBD1; clone size: NA; CDR3 length: 19; V gene: TRBV4-3; J gene: TRBJ2-1; CDR3 protein: CASSRGRGWDRGQYNEQFF; CDR3 DNA: TGCGCCAGCAGCCGAGGCCGGGGATGGGACAGGGGGCAATACAATGAGCAGTTCTTC
D gene: NA; clone size: NA; CDR3 length: 15; V gene: TRBV7-8; J gene: TRBJ1-5; CDR3 protein: CASSLRGGGGQSQHF; CDR3 DNA: TGTGCCAGCAGCCTTCGCGGGGGAGGGGGTCAATCCCAGCATTTT
D gene: TRBD1; clone size: NA; CDR3 length: 14; V gene: TRBV2; J gene: TRBJ1-2; CDR3 protein: CASSDGNRGYGYTF; CDR3 DNA: TGTGCCAGCAGTGATGGCAACAGGGGCTATGGCTACACCTTC
D gene: TRBD2; clone size: NA; CDR3 length: 11; V gene: TRBV6-5; J gene: TRBJ2-7; CDR3 protein: CATGVAGGQYF; CDR3 DNA: TGTGCCACTGGGGTTGCGGGGGGGCAGTACTTC
D gene: TRBD1; clone size: NA; CDR3 length: 17; V gene: TRBV28; J gene: TRBJ2-2; CDR3 protein: CASSWALGTENTGELFF; CDR3 DNA: TGTGCCAGCAGTTGGGCTTTAGGGACAGAGAACACCGGGGAGCTGTTTTTT
D gene: NA; clone size: NA; CDR3 length: 12; V gene: TRBV10-3; J gene: TRBJ1-1; CDR3 protein: CAIRQGDTEAFF; CDR3 DNA: TGTGCCATCAGGCAAGGGGATACTGAAGCTTTCTTT
D gene: NA; clone size: NA; CDR3 length: 12; V gene: TRBV7-2; J gene: TRBJ2-1; CDR3 protein: CASSQQDLKQFF; CDR3 DNA: TGTGCCAGCAGCCAACAGGACCTTAAGCAGTTCTTC
D gene: NA; clone size: NA; CDR3 length: 16; V gene: TRBV14; J gene: TRBJ1-1; CDR3 protein: CASSPLPPGHNTEAFF; CDR3 DNA: TGTGCCAGCAGCCCATTACCACCGGGACATAACACTGAAGCTTTCTTT
D gene: TRBD2; clone size: NA; CDR3 length: 14; V gene: TRBV5-1; J gene: TRBJ2-7; CDR3 protein: CASSLTSGTYEQYF; CDR3 DNA: TGCGCCAGCAGCTTGACTAGCGGTACCTACGAGCAGTACTTC
D gene: TRBD2; clone size: NA; CDR3 length: 13; V gene: TRBV29-1; J gene: TRBJ2-5; CDR3 protein: CSEWAGVGETQYF; CDR3 DNA: TGCAGCGAGTGGGCGGGAGTAGGAGAGACCCAGTACTTC
D gene: TRBD1; clone size: NA; CDR3 length: 15; V gene: TRBV4-1; J gene: TRBJ1-1; CDR3 protein: CASSRDSLMNTEAFF; CDR3 DNA: TGCGCCAGCAGCCGGGACAGCCTTATGAACACTGAAGCTTTCTTT
D gene: NA; clone size: NA; CDR3 length: 16; V gene: TRBV14; J gene: TRBJ1-3; CDR3 protein: CASSRRGRIAGNTIYF; CDR3 DNA: TGTGCCAGCAGCCGACGGGGGCGAATCGCGGGAAACACCATATATTTT
D gene: NA; clone size: NA; CDR3 length: 14; V gene: TRBV4-2; J gene: TRBJ2-3; CDR3 protein: CASSQGNQGDTQYF; CDR3 DNA: TGTGCCAGCAGCCAAGGCAACCAGGGGGATACGCAGTATTTT
D gene: TRBD2; clone size: NA; CDR3 length: 16; V gene: TRBV7-2; J gene: TRBJ2-1; CDR3 protein: CASSLAASGTYNEQFF; CDR3 DNA: TGTGCCAGCAGCTTAGCGGCTAGCGGGACTTACAATGAGCAGTTCTTC
D gene: TRBD1; clone size: NA; CDR3 length: 16; V gene: TRBV5-1; J gene: TRBJ2-5; CDR3 protein: CASSLATLRGLETQYF; CDR3 DNA: TGCGCCAGCAGCTTGGCCACTCTAAGGGGGCTGGAGACCCAGTACTTC
D gene: NA; clone size: few; CDR3 length: 14; V gene: TRBV7-2; J gene: TRBJ1-2; CDR3 protein: CASSLYGRAKPYTF; CDR3 DNA: TGTGCCAGCAGCTTATATGGCAGGGCGAAGCCCTACACCTTC
D gene: NA; clone size: NA; CDR3 length: 15; V gene: TRBV13; J gene: TRBJ1-4; CDR3 protein: CASQGRTLVGEKLFF; CDR3 DNA: TGTGCCAGCCAAGGTCGTACTCTCGTCGGCGAAAAACTGTTTTTT
D gene: TRBD2; clone size: NA; CDR3 length: 16; V gene: TRBV7-6; J gene: TRBJ2-2; CDR3 protein: CASTQGLAANTGELFF; CDR3 DNA: TGTGCCAGCACCCAGGGACTAGCGGCGAACACCGGGGAGCTGTTTTTT
D gene: NA; clone size: NA; CDR3 length: 14; V gene: TRBV27; J gene: TRBJ1-5; CDR3 protein: CASRRYGGGQPQHF; CDR3 DNA: TGTGCCAGCAGAAGGTACGGGGGCGGTCAGCCCCAGCATTTT
D gene: NA; clone size: NA; CDR3 length: 14; V gene: TRBV6-5; J gene: TRBJ2-7; CDR3 protein: CASSGRDSNYEQYF; CDR3 DNA: TGTGCCAGCAGTGGACGGGATTCAAACTACGAGCAGTACTTC
D gene: NA; clone size: NA; CDR3 length: 12; V gene: TRBV6-6; J gene: TRBJ1-1; CDR3 protein: CASSYRQNEAFF; CDR3 DNA: TGTGCCAGCAGTTACAGACAGAATGAAGCTTTCTTT
D gene: TRBD1; clone size: NA; CDR3 length: 14; V gene: TRBV5-4; J gene: TRBJ1-3; CDR3 protein: CASSPDRAGNTIYF; CDR3 DNA: TGTGCCAGCAGCCCGGACAGGGCCGGAAACACCATATATTTT
D gene: NA; clone size: NA; CDR3 length: 14; V gene: TRBV10-3; J gene: TRBJ2-2; CDR3 protein: CAIGGTSPTGELFF; CDR3 DNA: TGTGCCATCGGCGGGACGTCTCCCACCGGGGAGCTGTTTTTT
D gene: TRBD2; clone size: NA; CDR3 length: 19; V gene: TRBV29-1; J gene: TRBJ2-3; CDR3 protein: CSVTWASGHPRRGTDTQYF; CDR3 DNA: TGCAGCGTTACGTGGGCTAGCGGGCACCCCCGGAGGGGCACAGATACGCAGTATTTT
D gene: NA; clone size: NA; CDR3 length: 13; V gene: TRBV10-1; J gene: TRBJ2-7; CDR3 protein: CASSRGPAYEQYF; CDR3 DNA: TGCGCCAGCAGTAGGGGTCCCGCCTACGAGCAGTACTTC
D gene: TRBD1; clone size: NA; CDR3 length: 15; V gene: TRBV4-2; J gene: TRBJ2-7; CDR3 protein: CASSQEGTGPYEQYF; CDR3 DNA: TGTGCCAGCAGCCAAGAGGGGACAGGCCCCTACGAGCAGTACTTC
D gene: NA; clone size: NA; CDR3 length: 14; V gene: TRBV2; J gene: TRBJ1-1; CDR3 protein: CASKLQAANTEAFF; CDR3 DNA: TGTGCCAGCAAGCTTCAGGCAGCGAACACTGAAGCTTTCTTT
D gene: TRBD2; clone size: NA; CDR3 length: 14; V gene: TRBV7-9; J gene: TRBJ2-7; CDR3 protein: CASSSGTSVYEQYF; CDR3 DNA: TGTGCCAGCAGCTCCGGGACTAGCGTCTACGAGCAGTACTTC
D gene: NA; clone size: NA; CDR3 length: 16; V gene: TRBV5-1; J gene: TRBJ2-2; CDR3 protein: CASRSTGLANTGELFF; CDR3 DNA: TGCGCCAGCCGGTCGACTGGACTGGCGAACACCGGGGAGCTGTTTTTT
D gene: NA; clone size: NA; CDR3 length: 13; V gene: TRBV6-5; J gene: TRBJ2-7; CDR3 protein: CATSRGRGGEQYF; CDR3 DNA: TGTGCCACCAGTAGGGGACGAGGGGGCGAGCAGTACTTC
D gene: NA; clone size: few; CDR3 length: 15; V gene: TRBV19; J gene: TRBJ1-5; CDR3 protein: CASSLGRASNQPQHF; CDR3 DNA: TGTGCCAGTAGTTTGGGGAGGGCGAGCAATCAGCCCCAGCATTTT
D gene: TRBD1; clone size: NA; CDR3 length: 16; V gene: TRBV7-2; J gene: TRBJ2-7; CDR3 protein: CASSALADRGTYEQYF; CDR3 DNA: TGTGCCAGCAGCGCCTTGGCGGACAGGGGTACATACGAGCAGTACTTC
D gene: NA; clone size: NA; CDR3 length: 15; V gene: TRBV27; J gene: TRBJ2-7; CDR3 protein: CASSPGGTVSYEQYF; CDR3 DNA: TGTGCCAGCAGCCCCGGAGGGACCGTCTCCTACGAGCAGTACTTC
D gene: NA; clone size: NA; CDR3 length: 18; V gene: TRBV27; J gene: TRBJ1-1; CDR3 protein: CASSSPRGGRGASTEAFF; CDR3 DNA: TGTGCCAGCAGTTCCCCCCGGGGGGGGCGAGGTGCCAGCACTGAAGCTTTCTTT
D gene: NA; clone size: NA; CDR3 length: 15; V gene: TRBV28; J gene: TRBJ2-4; CDR3 protein: CASSFGGLAKNIQYF; CDR3 DNA: TGTGCCAGCAGTTTCGGCGGACTAGCCAAAAACATTCAGTACTTC
D gene: NA; clone size: NA; CDR3 length: 13; V gene: TRBV6-1; J gene: TRBJ2-2; CDR3 protein: CASAGEIIGELFF; CDR3 DNA: TGTGCCAGCGCAGGGGAGATTATCGGGGAGCTGTTTTTT
D gene: TRBD1; clone size: once; CDR3 length: 15; V gene: TRBV7-2; J gene: TRBJ2-1; CDR3 protein: CASSPDGTGGYEQFF; CDR3 DNA: TGTGCCAGCAGCCCCGACGGGACAGGGGGCTATGAGCAGTTCTTC
D gene: NA; clone size: NA; CDR3 length: 13; V gene: TRBV18; J gene: TRBJ1-4; CDR3 protein: CASSPGQSEKLFF; CDR3 DNA: TGTGCCAGCTCACCTGGACAGAGTGAAAAACTGTTTTTT
D gene: TRBD2; clone size: NA; CDR3 length: 15; V gene: TRBV6-6; J gene: TRBJ2-7; CDR3 protein: CASAGDWLVAREQYF; CDR3 DNA: TGTGCCAGCGCGGGGGACTGGCTAGTCGCTCGCGAGCAGTACTTC
D gene: TRBD1; clone size: NA; CDR3 length: 18; V gene: TRBV10-1; J gene: TRBJ2-7; CDR3 protein: CASSGSDWGRGRTDEQYF; CDR3 DNA: TGCGCCAGCAGCGGAAGCGATTGGGGCAGGGGGCGGACCGACGAGCAGTACTTC
D gene: NA; clone size: NA; CDR3 length: 13; V gene: TRBV5-1; J gene: TRBJ1-1; CDR3 protein: CASSSGANTEAFF; CDR3 DNA: TGCGCCAGCAGTTCCGGGGCCAACACTGAAGCTTTCTTT
D gene: NA; clone size: NA; CDR3 length: 14; V gene: TRBV7-3; J gene: TRBJ2-2; CDR3 protein: CASSLTGHTGELFF; CDR3 DNA: TGTGCCAGCAGCTTAACAGGGCACACCGGGGAGCTGTTTTTT
D gene: NA; clone size: NA; CDR3 length: 17; V gene: TRBV7-9; J gene: TRBJ2-1; CDR3 protein: CASSPPDTLGSYNEQFF; CDR3 DNA: TGTGCCAGCAGCCCGCCGGACACCCTTGGTTCCTACAATGAGCAGTTCTTC
D gene: NA; clone size: NA; CDR3 length: 15; V gene: TRBV10-2; J gene: TRBJ2-7; CDR3 protein: CASSESVNIVYEQYF; CDR3 DNA: TGCGCCAGCAGTGAGTCGGTTAACATCGTCTACGAGCAGTACTTC